What follows are 7 T cell receptor beta chains derived from one specimen sequenced in a study of blood T cell repertoires in COVID-19. Profiling relied on immunoSEQ multiplex PCR, and the TCRdb table lists in-frame clones only, not all of them. The top ten hold over 3.5% of the sample, which has 250,000 or so clones, just under 90% seen once. Specimen: PBMCs or T cells enriched from blood (not recorded which). The receptors derive from a woman aged 30 to 39 with acute COVID-19.

V and J are TRBV7-9 and TRBJ2-2, with D maybe TRBD2 (6 bases). From germline, CDR1 is SEHNR and CDR2 FQNEAQ (reference sequence). The CDR3 is 16 amino acids. V was shortened by 7 bases and J by 3 bases, with 18 bases between the two germline ends. CDR3 coding DNA: TGTGCCAGCACCTCTCGGGACTCTATTTACACCGGGGAGCTGTTTTTT. It translates to CASTSRDSIYTGELFF.

The chain uses TRBV3-1 (or the pseudogene TRBV3-2) and TRBJ1-6, with D possibly matching TRBD1 (6 bases). Trimming took off 4 bases at V and 0 bases at J, with 13 bases between the two ends. Germline CDR1 is LGHDT and CDR2 is YNNKEL (reference sequence). The CDR3 has 17 amino acids. CDR3 nucleotides: TGTGCCAGCAGCCCGCGGACAGTTTCCTCCTATAATTCACCCCTCCACTTT. This translates into CASSPRTVSSYNSPLHF.

The chain joins TRBV6-5 to TRBJ2-5; 7 bases line up with TRBD2. The germline CDR1 and CDR2 sequences are MNHEY and SVGAGI. With V trimmed by 6 bases and J by 2 bases, 9 bases remained unmatched. The CDR3 spans 15 residues. CDR3 sequence (DNA): TGTGCCAGCAGCCGGGCGGGCGGGAGTCAAGAGACCCAGTACTTC. Amino acid sequence: CASSRAGGSQETQYF.

The CDR3: CASSSDRVGGYTF. The CDR3 DNA sequence: TGTGCCAGCAGCTCAGACAGGGTTGGTGGCTACACCTTC. The V gene is TRBV7-2, the J gene TRBJ1-2, with 7 bases lining up with TRBD1. Losses at the gene ends were 4 bases for V and 7 bases for J; bases not matched to a gene: 6. There are 13 residues in the CDR3. Germline values: CDR1 SGHTA, CDR2 FQGNSA.

This sequence joins TRBV5-1 and TRBJ2-1; a possible D gene is TRBD1 (6 bases). Germline CDR1 is SGHRS and CDR2 is YFSETQ. The CDR3 totals 15 residues. Deletions cut 7 bases from V and 5 bases from J, with 19 bases between. The CDR3 DNA reads TGCGCCAGCTCAGGGGCCCCAGGGACACACAATGAGCAGTTCTTC. Translating gives CASSGAPGTHNEQFF.

This chain links TRBV28 with TRBJ1-6; TRBD1 matches 7 bases. With 5 bases clipped from V and 5 bases from J, the junction kept 6 bases outside the gene matches. The germline gives CDR1 MDHEN, CDR2 SYDVKM. The CDR3 runs to 15 residues. CDR3 protein: CASSVGDRDNSPLHF. CDR3 sequence (DNA): TGTGCCAGCAGTGTGGGAGACAGGGATAATTCACCCCTCCACTTT. The whole variable domain, filled in from reference TRBV28 and TRBJ1-6, reads DVKVTQSSRYLVKRTGEKVFLECVQDMDHENMFWYRQDPGLGLRLIYFSYDVKMKEKGDIPEGYSVSREKKERFSLILESASTNQTSMYLCASSVGDRDNSPLHFGNGTRLTVT.

Comment on this clone: Other DNA sequences of this sample code for an identical CDR3. The gene calls are TRBV27 and TRBJ2-1; D uncertain. The CDR3 loop spans 13 amino acids. The germline gives CDR1 MNHEY, CDR2 SMNVEV (reference sequence). Trimming pared 6 bases from V and 0 bases from J, leaving 6 bases between. The CDR3 here is CASSPGSYNEQFF. The DNA of the CDR3 is TGTGCCAGCAGCCCAGGCTCCTACAATGAGCAGTTCTTC.